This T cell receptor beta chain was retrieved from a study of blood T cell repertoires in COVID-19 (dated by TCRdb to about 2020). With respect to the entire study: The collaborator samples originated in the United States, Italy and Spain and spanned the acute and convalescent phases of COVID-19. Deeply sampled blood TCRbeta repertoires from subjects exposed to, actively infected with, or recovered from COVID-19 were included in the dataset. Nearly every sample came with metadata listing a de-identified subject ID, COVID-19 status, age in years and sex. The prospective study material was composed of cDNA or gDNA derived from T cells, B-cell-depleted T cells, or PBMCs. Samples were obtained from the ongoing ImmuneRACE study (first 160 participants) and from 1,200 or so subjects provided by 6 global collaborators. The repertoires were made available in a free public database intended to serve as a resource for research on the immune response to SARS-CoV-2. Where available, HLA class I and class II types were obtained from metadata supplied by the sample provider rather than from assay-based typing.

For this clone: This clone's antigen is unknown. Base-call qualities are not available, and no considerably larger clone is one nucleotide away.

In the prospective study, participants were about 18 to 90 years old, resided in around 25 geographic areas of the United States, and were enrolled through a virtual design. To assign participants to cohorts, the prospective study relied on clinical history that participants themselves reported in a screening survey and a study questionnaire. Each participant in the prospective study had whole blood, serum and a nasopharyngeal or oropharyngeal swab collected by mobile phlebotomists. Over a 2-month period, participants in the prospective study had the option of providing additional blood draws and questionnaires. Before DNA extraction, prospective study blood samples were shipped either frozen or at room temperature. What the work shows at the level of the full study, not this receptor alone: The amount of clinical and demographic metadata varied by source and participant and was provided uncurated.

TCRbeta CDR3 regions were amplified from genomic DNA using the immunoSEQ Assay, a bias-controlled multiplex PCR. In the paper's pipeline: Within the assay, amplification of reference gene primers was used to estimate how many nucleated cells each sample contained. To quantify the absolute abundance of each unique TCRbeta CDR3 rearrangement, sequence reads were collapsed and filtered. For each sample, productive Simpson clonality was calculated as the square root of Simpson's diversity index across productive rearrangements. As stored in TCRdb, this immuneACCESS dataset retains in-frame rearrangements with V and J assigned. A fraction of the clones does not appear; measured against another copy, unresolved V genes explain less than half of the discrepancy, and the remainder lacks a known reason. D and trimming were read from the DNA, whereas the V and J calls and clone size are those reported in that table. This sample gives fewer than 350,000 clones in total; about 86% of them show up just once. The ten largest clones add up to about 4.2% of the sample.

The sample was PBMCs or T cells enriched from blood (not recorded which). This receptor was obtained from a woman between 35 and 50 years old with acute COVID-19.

The DNA is TGTGCCAGTAGTGGGACAGGGGAGATCCCGAACACTGAAGCTTTCTTT. The resulting protein is CASSGTGEIPNTEAFF. The rearranged chain carries TRBV19 and TRBJ1-1; TRBD1 agrees with 10 junctional bases. From the germline V gene (reference sequence), CDR1 is LNHDA and CDR2 is SQIVND. Clipping removes 5 bases from V and 1 base from J, with 7 as the unmatched junction base count. The CDR3 covers 16 residues, taking in both the cysteine and the phenylalanine. The read is trimmed to its CDR3 DNA, 48 bases read in frame from base 1.